What follows are 9 T cell receptor beta chains derived from one specimen sequenced in a study of chemoradiotherapy in HPV16-positive cancers. Clones were sequenced by immunoSEQ multiplex PCR, and TCRdb holds only the in-frame ones, with some missing. The sample consists of a few thousand clones, 70% to 80% of them appearing once. The source material was tumor tissue, sampled from a patient who underwent chemoradiotherapy. The source of these receptors is a human donor with HPV-associated anogenital cancer.

V is TRBV28 and J is TRBJ2-7; D not certain. Germline V gene lookup returns CDR1 MDHEN and CDR2 SYDVKM. The ends were cut back, 8 bases at V and 5 bases at J, with 13 bases in the middle. This CDR3 is 12 amino acids long. The CDR3 spells CASAPRVDEQYF. Written as DNA, the CDR3 is TGTGCCAGCGCACCTAGGGTGGACGAGCAGTACTTC.

The rearrangement uses TRBV28 and TRBJ2-3; 9 bases align to TRBD2. The germline CDR1 and CDR2 sequences are MDHEN and SYDVKM. CDR3 length: 16 amino acids. V lost 5 bases to trimming and J lost 1 base; unmatched junction nucleotides: 7. The DNA for the CDR3 is TGTGCCAGCAGTCCTCTAGCGGGAAGAGGCACAGATACGCAGTATTTT. The encoded protein is CASSPLAGRGTDTQYF. Drawing the rest from reference TRBV28 and TRBJ2-3, the complete variable domain is DVKVTQSSRYLVKRTGEKVFLECVQDMDHENMFWYRQDPGLGLRLIYFSYDVKMKEKGDIPEGYSVSREKKERFSLILESASTNQTSMYLCASSPLAGRGTDTQYFGPGTRLTVL.

V and J are TRBV30 and TRBJ2-7; 11 bases are shared with TRBD2. The CDR3 covers 14 residues. V was pared by 2 bases and J by 3 bases, with 3 bases of the junction left unmatched. Germline V gene data show CDR1 as GTSNPN and CDR2 as SVGIG (reference sequence). Here the CDR3 reads CAWSRTSGYYEQYF. CDR3 coding DNA: TGTGCCTGGAGTCGGACTAGCGGGTACTACGAGCAGTACTTC.

V usage is TRBV9 and J usage is TRBJ1-4, with D tentatively TRBD1 (5 bases). The CDR3 is 15 amino acids. V lost 4 bases and J lost 8, with 18 bases in between. Germline V gives CDR1 SGDLS, CDR2 YYNGEE. In nucleotides, the CDR3 is TGTGCCAGCAGCCGGACACTCGGTGCGGTGGAAAAACTGTTTTTT. Amino acid sequence: CASSRTLGAVEKLFF.

The chain employs TRBV7-3 and TRBJ2-2; TRBD1 agrees at 9 bases. The CDR3 runs 18 residues. Trimming removed 0 bases from V and 3 bases from J; junction bases left unmatched: 8. Germline V CDR1 and CDR2: SGHTA, FQGTGA. CDR3 nucleotides: TGTGCCAGCAGCTTAACGCCACAGGGGGCCTCTTACACCGGGGAGCTGTTTTTT. As protein: CASSLTPQGASYTGELFF.

By proportion, this clone is large. The rearrangement links TRBV9 to TRBJ2-7; a possible D gene is TRBD2 (5 bases). This CDR3 is 15 amino acids long. Germline loops: CDR1 SGDLS, CDR2 YYNGEE. V was pared by 0 bases and J by 3 bases, with 13 bases between. CDR3: CASSVGRLSHYEQYF. The CDR3 DNA is TGTGCCAGCAGCGTAGGGAGGTTGTCCCACTACGAGCAGTACTTC.

The chain uses TRBV7-6 and TRBJ2-7; D possibly corresponds to TRBD2 (5 bases). The CDR3 contains 15 residues. CDR1 SGHVS and CDR2 FNYEAQ come from the germline V gene. Trimming removed 1 base at V and 4 bases at J, with 14 bases between. CDR3 loop: CASSLDEGFSYEQYF. The CDR3 DNA is TGTGCCAGCAGCTTAGACGAGGGTTTTTCTTACGAGCAGTACTTC. Variable domain in full (rest from reference TRBV7-6 and TRBJ2-7): GAGVSQSPRYKVTKRGQDVALRCDPISGHVSLYWYRQALGQGPEFLTYFNYEAQQDKSGLPNDRFSAERPEGSISTLTIQRTEQRDSAMYRCASSLDEGFSYEQYFGPGTRLTVT.

The chain is built from TRBV5-5 and TRBJ1-5, with D possibly TRBD1 on 5 matching bases. This CDR3 spans 15 amino acids. The germline gives CDR1 SGHKS, CDR2 YYEKEE (reference sequence). The germline V and J ends were trimmed by 4 bases and 0 bases, with 11 bases remaining between them. The CDR3 here is CASSPGRNSNQPQHF. CDR3 DNA: TGTGCCAGCAGCCCGGGACGAAATAGCAATCAGCCCCAGCATTTT.

The table lists this clone with a count of one. Other DNA sequences within the sample encode an identical CDR3. The chain joins TRBV7-8 to TRBJ2-5; TRBD1 aligns across 10 bases. Germline trimming cut 5 bases from V and 5 bases from J; bases unmatched to any gene: 5. The germline gives CDR1 SGHVS, CDR2 FQNEAQ. The CDR3 has 14 amino acids. This chain's CDR3 is CASSQTGGSETQYF. CDR3 bases: TGTGCCAGCAGCCAGACAGGGGGCAGTGAGACCCAGTACTTC. Using reference TRBV7-8 and TRBJ2-5 for the parts outside the CDR3, the full variable domain is GAGVSQSPRYKVAKRGQDVALRCDPISGHVSLFWYQQALGQGPEFLTYFQNEAQLDKSGLPSDRFFAERPEGSVSTLKIQRTQQEDSAVYLCASSQTGGSETQYFGPGTRLLVL.